The 9 T cell receptor beta chains given below trace back to one sample, sequenced in a study of CD4 T cells in relation to SARS-CoV-2 and coronaviruses. Unexposed donor CD4+ T cells date from about 2011-2018, before the COVID-19 pandemic. Libraries were prepared by immunoSEQ multiplex PCR; TCRdb keeps only in-frame clonotypes and omits some of them. The sample holds about 59,000 clones, 86% seen once. The sequenced material came from memory CD4+ T cells from PBMCs. All receptors derive from a human donor in good health.

The V call is TRBV20-1, the J call TRBJ2-4; D is perhaps TRBD2 (5 bases). CDR3 length: 11 residues. Germline V gives CDR1 DFQATT, CDR2 SNEGSKA (reference sequence). Trimming left V 5 bases short and J 8 bases short, with 10 bases between. The CDR3 reads CSAQWRDIQYF. The CDR3 nucleotides are TGCAGTGCTCAATGGCGGGACATTCAGTACTTC.

In its sample, this clone was seen a few times. The rearrangement joins TRBV28 to TRBJ2-5, with 8 bases aligning to TRBD1. This CDR3 has 13 residues. Germline V gene lookup returns CDR1 MDHEN and CDR2 SYDVKM. With V trimmed by 6 bases and J by 5 bases, 5 bases remained unmatched. The CDR3 here is CASSTGGSETQYF. CDR3 coding DNA: TGTGCCAGCAGCACAGGGGGATCTGAGACCCAGTACTTC.

Written as DNA, the CDR3 is TGTGCCTGGAGTGTGGGTCGACGAAATGAGCAGTTCTTC. Translation: CAWSVGRRNEQFF. V and J are TRBV30 and TRBJ2-1; D is unresolved. The CDR3 consists of 13 residues. Germline V gene data show CDR1 as GTSNPN and CDR2 as SVGIG (reference sequence). The ends were cut back, 0 bases at V and 7 bases at J, with 10 bases in the middle.

The chain couples TRBV18 to TRBJ1-2; a possible D gene is TRBD1 (5 bases). The V and J ends lost 6 bases and 3 bases respectively, with 11 bases between them. Germline V gives CDR1 KGHSH, CDR2 LQKENI. The CDR3 has 13 residues. The CDR3 here is CASSQRGDYGYTF. In DNA, the CDR3 is TGTGCCAGCTCTCAGAGGGGTGACTATGGCTACACCTTC.

The chain recombines TRBV2 with TRBJ2-5, with D perhaps TRBD2 (6 bases). The CDR3 consists of 12 residues. Germline lookup yields CDR1 SNHLY and CDR2 FYNNEI. Deletions cut 7 bases from V and 5 bases from J, with 11 bases between. The CDR3 nucleotides read TGTGCCAGCAAGGGACTGGGGGAGACCCAGTACTTC. Its protein is CASKGLGETQYF.

The V and J genes are TRBV7-2 and TRBJ2-7; 8 bases fit TRBD2. The ends lost 2 bases at V and 0 bases at J; junction bases unmatched: 9. The germline CDR1 and CDR2 sequences are SGHTA and FQGNSA. The CDR3 consists of 17 residues. The CDR3 spells CASSLRPGGPVSYEQYF. The CDR3 DNA is TGTGCCAGCAGCTTAAGACCGGGAGGGCCTGTCTCCTACGAGCAGTACTTC.

This chain links TRBV28 with TRBJ2-7; 9 bases are a match to TRBD1. The germline gives CDR1 MDHEN, CDR2 SYDVKM. This CDR3 has 16 residues. With 5 bases clipped from V and 4 bases from J, the junction kept 12 bases outside the gene matches. CDR3 protein: CASSLLSGQGSYEQYF. CDR3 sequence (DNA): TGTGCCAGCAGTCTTCTTTCGGGACAGGGTAGTTACGAGCAGTACTTC.

The genes are TRBV12-3 or TRBV12-4 and TRBJ1-1, with D perhaps TRBD1 (5 bases). There are 12 residues in the CDR3. V was pared by 6 bases and J by 10 bases, with 15 bases between. The CDR3 bases are TGTGCCAGCAGCAATGCCGGGGGAGTAGCTTTCTTT. Encoded protein: CASSNAGGVAFF.

The chain recombines TRBV7-3 with TRBJ2-1, with D perhaps given as TRBD1 or TRBD2 (5 bases each). V lost 3 bases to trimming and J lost 10 bases, with 10 bases between them. Germline loops: CDR1 SGHTA, CDR2 FQGTGA. This CDR3 comprises 12 residues. The CDR3 region is CASSFPGTEQFF. The CDR3 DNA reads TGTGCCAGCAGCTTCCCCGGGACCGAGCAGTTCTTC.